This T cell receptor (beta chain) was obtained from a study of neoadjuvant anti-PD-1 for oral cavity cancer. Germline V gene sequence: CDR1 SGHTA, CDR2 FQGNSA. V gave up 2 bases and J gave up 6 bases, with 14 bases separating them. This CDR3 is 15 amino acids long. These oral cavity squamous cell carcinomas were HPV-negative and locally advanced. Clones were sequenced by immunoSEQ multiplex PCR, and TCRdb holds only the in-frame ones, with some missing. Of around 15,000 clones detected, roughly 66% appear once; the ten largest clones hold around 2.5%. This receptor was identified in a person between 40 and 85 years old with oral cavity squamous cell carcinoma. The sample consisted of PBMCs, taken before nivolumab (anti-PD-1) treatment. The chain combines TRBV7-2 with TRBJ2-1; maybe TRBD1 (6 bases). The CDR3 region is CASSLHPGEFNEQFF. DNA for the CDR3: TGTGCCAGCAGCTTACACCCAGGGGAATTCAATGAGCAGTTCTTC.